This T cell receptor beta chain was sequenced in a study of blood T cell repertoires in COVID-19. Looking at the study overall: The analysed material was cDNA or gDNA that came from T cells, B-cell-depleted T cells, or PBMCs.

V trimming: 6 bases; J trimming: 7 bases; junction bases outside the gene matches: 9. The CDR3 is 15 residues long. Per germline, CDR1 MDHEN and CDR2 SYDVKM. Many counts were recorded for this clone. In the authors' workflow: Counts of nucleated cells, estimated from reference gene primer amplification, were obtained. Clones were sequenced by immunoSEQ multiplex PCR, and TCRdb holds only the in-frame ones, with some missing. Clone size and the V and J calls come from that table; the DNA yielded D and trimming. The sample lists about 270,000 clones, approximately 86% seen once, with about 9.2% in the top ten.

This sequence originates from a man aged 35-49 years who had recovered from COVID-19. Sequenced material: peripheral blood. The chain couples TRBV28 to TRBJ1-4; 9 bases line up with TRBD1. The CDR3 DNA follows: TGTGCCAGCAGCTCTCCCGGGACAGGGATTGAAAAACTGTTTTTT. Amino acids: CASSSPGTGIEKLFF.